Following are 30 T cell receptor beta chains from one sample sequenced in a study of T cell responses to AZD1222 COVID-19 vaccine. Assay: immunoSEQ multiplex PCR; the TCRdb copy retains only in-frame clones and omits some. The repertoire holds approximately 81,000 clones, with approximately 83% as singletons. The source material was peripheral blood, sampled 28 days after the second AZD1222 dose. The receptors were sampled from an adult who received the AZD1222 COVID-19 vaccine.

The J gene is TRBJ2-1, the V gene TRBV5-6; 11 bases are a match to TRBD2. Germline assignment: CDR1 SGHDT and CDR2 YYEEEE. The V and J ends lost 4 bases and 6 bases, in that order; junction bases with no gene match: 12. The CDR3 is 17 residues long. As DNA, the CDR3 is TGTGCCAGCAGCCTACCAGGTGGGACTAGCGGACTCAATGAGCAGTTCTTC. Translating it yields CASSLPGGTSGLNEQFF.

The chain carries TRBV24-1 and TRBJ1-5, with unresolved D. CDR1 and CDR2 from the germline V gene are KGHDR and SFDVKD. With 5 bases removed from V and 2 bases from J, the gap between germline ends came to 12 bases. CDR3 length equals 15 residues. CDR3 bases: TGTGCCACCAGTGCCGCAATCGGGGGCAATCAGCCCCAGCATTTT. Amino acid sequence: CATSAAIGGNQPQHF.

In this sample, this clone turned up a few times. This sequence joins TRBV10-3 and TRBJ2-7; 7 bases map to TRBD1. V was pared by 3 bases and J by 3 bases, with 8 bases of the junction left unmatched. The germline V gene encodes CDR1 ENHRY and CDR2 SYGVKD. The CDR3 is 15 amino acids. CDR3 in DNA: TGTGCCATCAGTGACCCTGGACAGGCCGACTACGAGCAGTACTTC. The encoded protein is CAISDPGQADYEQYF.

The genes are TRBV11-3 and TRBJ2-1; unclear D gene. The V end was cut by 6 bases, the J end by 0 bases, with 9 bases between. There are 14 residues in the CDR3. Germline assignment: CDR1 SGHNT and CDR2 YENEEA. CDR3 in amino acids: CASSLSSSYNEQFF. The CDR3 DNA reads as TGTGCCAGCAGTCTTTCAAGCTCCTACAATGAGCAGTTCTTC.

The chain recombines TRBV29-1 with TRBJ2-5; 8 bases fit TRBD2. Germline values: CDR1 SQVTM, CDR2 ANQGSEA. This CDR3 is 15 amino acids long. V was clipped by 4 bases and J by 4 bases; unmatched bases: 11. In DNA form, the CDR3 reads TGCAGCGTTGCACCTTCGGGAGGGAGGGGAGAGACCCAGTACTTC. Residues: CSVAPSGGRGETQYF.

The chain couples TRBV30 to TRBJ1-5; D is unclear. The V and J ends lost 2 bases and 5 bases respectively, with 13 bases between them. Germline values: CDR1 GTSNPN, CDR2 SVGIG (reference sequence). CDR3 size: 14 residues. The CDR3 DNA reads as TGTGCCTGGAGTCCCTCCTTCTTAGATCAGCCCCAGCATTTT. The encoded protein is CAWSPSFLDQPQHF. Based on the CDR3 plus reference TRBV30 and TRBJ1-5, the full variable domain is SQTIHQWPATLVQPVGSPLSLECTVEGTSNPNLYWYRQAAGRGLQLLFYSVGIGQISSEVPQNLSASRPQDRQFILSSKKLLLSDSGFYLCAWSPSFLDQPQHFGDGTRLSIL.

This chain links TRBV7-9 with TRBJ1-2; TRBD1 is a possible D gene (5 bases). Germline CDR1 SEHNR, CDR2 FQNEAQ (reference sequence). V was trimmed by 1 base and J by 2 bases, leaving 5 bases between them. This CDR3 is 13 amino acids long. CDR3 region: CASSLGQNYGYTF. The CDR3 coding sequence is TGTGCCAGCAGCTTAGGACAGAACTATGGCTACACCTTC. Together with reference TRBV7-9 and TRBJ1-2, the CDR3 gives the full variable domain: DTGVSQNPRHKITKRGQNVTFRCDPISEHNRLYWYRQTLGQGPEFLTYFQNEAQLEKSRLLSDRFSAERPKGSFSTLEIQRTEQGDSAMYLCASSLGQNYGYTFGSGTRLTVV.

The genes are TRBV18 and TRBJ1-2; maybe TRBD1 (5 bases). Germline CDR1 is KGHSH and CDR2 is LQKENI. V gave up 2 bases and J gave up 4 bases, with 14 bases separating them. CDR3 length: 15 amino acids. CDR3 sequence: CASSPGQGETYGYTF. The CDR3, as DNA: TGTGCCAGCTCACCAGGCCAAGGGGAAACCTATGGCTACACCTTC. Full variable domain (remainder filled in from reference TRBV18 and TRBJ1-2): NAGVMQNPRHLVRRRGQEARLRCSPMKGHSHVYWYRQLPEEGLKFMVYLQKENIIDESGMPKERFSAEFPKEGPSILRIQQVVRGDSAAYFCASSPGQGETYGYTFGSGTRLTVV.

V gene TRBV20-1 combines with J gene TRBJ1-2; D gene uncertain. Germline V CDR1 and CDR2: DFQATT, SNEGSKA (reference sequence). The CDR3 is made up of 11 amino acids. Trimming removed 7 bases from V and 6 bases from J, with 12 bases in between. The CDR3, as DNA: TGCAGTGGCCAGGTCAGACATGGCTACACCTTC. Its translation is CSGQVRHGYTF.

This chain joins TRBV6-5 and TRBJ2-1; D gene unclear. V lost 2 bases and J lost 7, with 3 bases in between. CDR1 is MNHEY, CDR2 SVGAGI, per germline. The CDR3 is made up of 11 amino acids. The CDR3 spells CASSYGNEQFF. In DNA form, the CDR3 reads TGTGCCAGCAGTTACGGGAATGAGCAGTTCTTC.

For the CDR3, the DNA is TGTGCCAGTAGGCAATCCCCTGGGGGCACAGATACGCAGTATTTT. Translated: CASRQSPGGTDTQYF. The rearrangement uses TRBV19 and TRBJ2-3; the D is unclear. The CDR3 is 15 residues long. Germline V gene lookup returns CDR1 LNHDA and CDR2 SQIVND (reference sequence). Trimming cost V 6 bases and J 1 base, with 14 bases left between them.

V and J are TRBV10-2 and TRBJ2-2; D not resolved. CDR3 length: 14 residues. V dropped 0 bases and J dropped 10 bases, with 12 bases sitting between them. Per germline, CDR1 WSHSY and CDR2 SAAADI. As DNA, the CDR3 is TGCGCCAGCAGTGAGTCGATGGGCAGGTCGGAGCTGTTTTTT. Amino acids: CASSESMGRSELFF.

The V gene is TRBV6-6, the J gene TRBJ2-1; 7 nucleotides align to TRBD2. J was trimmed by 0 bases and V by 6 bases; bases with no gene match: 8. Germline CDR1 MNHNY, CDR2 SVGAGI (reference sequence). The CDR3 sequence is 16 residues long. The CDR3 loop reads CASSRLALSSYNEQFF. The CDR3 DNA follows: TGTGCCAGCAGCCGACTAGCCCTTAGCTCCTACAATGAGCAGTTCTTC.

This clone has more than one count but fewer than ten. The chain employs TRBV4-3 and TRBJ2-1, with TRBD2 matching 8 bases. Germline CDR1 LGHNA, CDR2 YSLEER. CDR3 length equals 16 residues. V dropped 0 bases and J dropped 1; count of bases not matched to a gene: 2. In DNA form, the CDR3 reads TGCGCCAGCAGCCAAGAAACGGGAGGGTCCTACAATGAGCAGTTCTTC. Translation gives CASSQETGGSYNEQFF.

The CDR3 here is CASSPRPGQVSGYTF. The CDR3 bases are TGCGCCAGCAGCCCCCGGCCGGGACAGGTATCCGGCTACACCTTC. The chain links TRBV5-1 to TRBJ1-2; 8 nucleotides agree with TRBD1. Germline V lookup: CDR1 SGHRS, CDR2 YFSETQ. This CDR3 comprises 15 residues. With V trimmed by 4 bases and J by 8 bases, 13 bases remained unmatched.

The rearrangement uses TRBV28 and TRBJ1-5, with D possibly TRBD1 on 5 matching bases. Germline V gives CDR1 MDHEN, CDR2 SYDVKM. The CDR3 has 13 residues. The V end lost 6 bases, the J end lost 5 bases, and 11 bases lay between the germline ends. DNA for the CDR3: TGTGCCAGCAGCTCGGACACGTATCAGCCCCAGCATTTT. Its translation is CASSSDTYQPQHF.

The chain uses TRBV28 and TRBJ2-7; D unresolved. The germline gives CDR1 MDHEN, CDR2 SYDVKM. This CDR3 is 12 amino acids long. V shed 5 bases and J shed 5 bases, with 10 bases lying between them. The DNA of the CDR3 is TGTGCCAGCAGTCGAACAAGGGACGAGCAGTACTTC. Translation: CASSRTRDEQYF. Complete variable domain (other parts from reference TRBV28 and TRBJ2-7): DVKVTQSSRYLVKRTGEKVFLECVQDMDHENMFWYRQDPGLGLRLIYFSYDVKMKEKGDIPEGYSVSREKKERFSLILESASTNQTSMYLCASSRTRDEQYFGPGTRLTVT.

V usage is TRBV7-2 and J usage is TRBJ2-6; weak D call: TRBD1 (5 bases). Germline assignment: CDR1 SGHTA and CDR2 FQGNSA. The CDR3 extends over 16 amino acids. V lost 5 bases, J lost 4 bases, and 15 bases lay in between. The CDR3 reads CASSQWGAKGANVLTF. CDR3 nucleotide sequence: TGTGCCAGCAGCCAATGGGGCGCGAAAGGGGCCAACGTCCTGACTTTC. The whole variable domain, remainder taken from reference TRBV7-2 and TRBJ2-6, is GAGVSQSPSNKVTEKGKDVELRCDPISGHTALYWYRQSLGQGLEFLIYFQGNSAPDKSGLPSDRFSAERTGGSVSTLTIQRTQQEDSAVYLCASSQWGAKGANVLTFGAGSRLTVL.

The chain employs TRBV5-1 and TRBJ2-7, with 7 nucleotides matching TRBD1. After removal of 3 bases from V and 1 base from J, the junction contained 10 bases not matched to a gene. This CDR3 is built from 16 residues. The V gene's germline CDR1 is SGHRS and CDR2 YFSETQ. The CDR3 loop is CASSSVSGTVSYEQYF. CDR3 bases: TGCGCCAGCAGCTCGGTTTCCGGGACAGTTTCCTACGAGCAGTACTTC.

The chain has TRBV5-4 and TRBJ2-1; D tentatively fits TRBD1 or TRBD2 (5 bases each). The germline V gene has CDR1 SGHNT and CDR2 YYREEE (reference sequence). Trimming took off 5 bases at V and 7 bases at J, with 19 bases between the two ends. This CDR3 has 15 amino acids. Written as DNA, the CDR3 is TGTGCCAGCAGTTCAGGGCTACCCTCGGGAAATGAGCAGTTCTTC. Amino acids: CASSSGLPSGNEQFF.

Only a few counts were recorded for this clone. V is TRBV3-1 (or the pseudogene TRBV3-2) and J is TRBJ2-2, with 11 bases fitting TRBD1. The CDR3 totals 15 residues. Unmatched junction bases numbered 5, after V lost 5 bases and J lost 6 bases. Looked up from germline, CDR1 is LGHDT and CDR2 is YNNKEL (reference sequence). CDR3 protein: CASSKGQGAPGELFF. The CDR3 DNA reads TGTGCCAGCAGCAAAGGACAGGGGGCGCCCGGGGAGCTGTTTTTT.

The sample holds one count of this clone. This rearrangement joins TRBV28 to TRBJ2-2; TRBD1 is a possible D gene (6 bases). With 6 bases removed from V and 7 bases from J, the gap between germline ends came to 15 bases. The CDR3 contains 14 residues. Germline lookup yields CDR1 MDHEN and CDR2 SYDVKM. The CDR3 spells CASRVSLGHGELFF. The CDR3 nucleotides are TGTGCCAGCAGAGTCAGCCTGGGACACGGGGAGCTGTTTTTT.

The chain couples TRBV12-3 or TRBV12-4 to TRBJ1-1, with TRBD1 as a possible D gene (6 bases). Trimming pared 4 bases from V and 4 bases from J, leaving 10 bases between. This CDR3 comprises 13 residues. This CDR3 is CASSYQGSTEAFF. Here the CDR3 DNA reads TGTGCCAGCAGTTACCAGGGGAGCACTGAAGCTTTCTTT.

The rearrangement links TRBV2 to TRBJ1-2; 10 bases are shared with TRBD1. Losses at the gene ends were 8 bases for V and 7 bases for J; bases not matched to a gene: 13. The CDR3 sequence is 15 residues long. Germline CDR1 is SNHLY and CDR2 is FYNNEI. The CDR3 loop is CASSVRDRGRVGYTF. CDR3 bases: TGTGCCAGCTCTGTGCGGGACAGGGGTAGGGTTGGCTACACCTTC. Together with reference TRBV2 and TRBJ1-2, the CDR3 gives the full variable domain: EPEVTQTPSHQVTQMGQEVILRCVPISNHLYFYWYRQILGQKVEFLVSFYNNEISEKSEIFDDQFSVERPDGSNFTLKIRSTKLEDSAMYFCASSVRDRGRVGYTFGSGTRLTVV.

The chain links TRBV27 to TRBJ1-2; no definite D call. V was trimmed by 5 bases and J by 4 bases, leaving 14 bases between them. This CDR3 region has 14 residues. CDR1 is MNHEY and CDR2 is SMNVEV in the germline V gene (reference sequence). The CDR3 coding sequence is TGTGCCAGCAGTCTGGGTCCGGCTATCTATGGCTACACCTTC. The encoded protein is CASSLGPAIYGYTF.

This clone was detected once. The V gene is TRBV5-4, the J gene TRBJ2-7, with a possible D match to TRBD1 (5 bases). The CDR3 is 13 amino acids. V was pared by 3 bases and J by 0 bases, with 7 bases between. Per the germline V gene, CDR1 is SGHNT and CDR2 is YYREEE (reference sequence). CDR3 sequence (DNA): TGTGCCAGCAGCTCTGACAGCTCCTACGAGCAGTACTTC. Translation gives CASSSDSSYEQYF.

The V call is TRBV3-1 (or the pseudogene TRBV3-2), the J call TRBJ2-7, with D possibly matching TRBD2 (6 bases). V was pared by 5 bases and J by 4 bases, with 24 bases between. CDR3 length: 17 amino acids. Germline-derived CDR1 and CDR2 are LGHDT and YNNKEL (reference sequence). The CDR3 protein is CASSISGPGLRDYEQYF. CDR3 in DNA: TGTGCCAGCAGCATAAGCGGGCCAGGGCTGCGAGATTACGAGCAGTACTTC.

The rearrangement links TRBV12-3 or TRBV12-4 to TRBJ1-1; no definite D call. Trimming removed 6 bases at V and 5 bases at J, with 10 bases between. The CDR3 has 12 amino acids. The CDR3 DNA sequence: TGTGCCAGCAGACCCGGAGTTACTGAAGCTTTCTTT. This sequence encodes CASRPGVTEAFF.

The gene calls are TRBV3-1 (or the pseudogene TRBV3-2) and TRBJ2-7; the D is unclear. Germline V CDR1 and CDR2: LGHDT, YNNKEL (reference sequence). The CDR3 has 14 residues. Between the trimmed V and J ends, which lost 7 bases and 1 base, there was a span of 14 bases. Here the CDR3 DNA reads TGTGCCAGCACTCAGGACGCGGTTTCCTACGAGCAGTACTTC. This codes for CASTQDAVSYEQYF.

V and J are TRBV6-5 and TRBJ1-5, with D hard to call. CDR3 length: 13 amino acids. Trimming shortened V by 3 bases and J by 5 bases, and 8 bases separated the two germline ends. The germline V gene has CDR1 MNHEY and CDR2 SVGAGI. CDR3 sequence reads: CASSYYRYQPQHF. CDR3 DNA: TGTGCCAGCAGTTATTACAGATATCAGCCCCAGCATTTT.